The subject of this entry is one TCR beta chain. Its antigen has not been determined. No much larger clonotype is one base removed from it; base qualities were not supplied. The time point label on this specimen signifies: recipient sample about 28 days before transplant, after cytoreduction. Recipient blood was collected about 28 days before transplant and at days 30, 100 and 180 after transplant. Using Nuclei Lysis Solution, genomic DNA was extracted from unfractionated peripheral blood mononuclear cells that were either fresh or cryopreserved. The data are from a study of T cell clonotyping in hematopoietic cell transplantation (dated by TCRdb to the early 2020s). Concerning the study at large: Pretransplant recipient samples were obtained after cytoreduction. In the study, 135 blood samples were gathered from a few dozen consecutive transplant recipients and their related donors. Recruitment of patients was conducted between late 2015 and early 2017, and follow-up was continued until late 2020 or death. What the research found in general, with its limitations: Donor and pretransplant recipient Inverse Simpson Index values predicted broader posttransplant TCR repertoire diversity. The sample size was limited and the cells went unsorted, which meant the CD4 and CD8 repertoire contributions could not be told apart. Just a small fraction of recipient repertoires overlapped with donor repertoires, and more than 95% appeared de novo at the given depth. Recipient TCR diversity fell after transplant, with pathologically expanded clonotypes rising progressively from day 30 to day 180.

Spanning cysteine to phenylalanine, the CDR3 consists of 19 amino acids. Only the CDR3 region is kept as DNA, spanning 57 bases read in frame from base 1. CDR1 and CDR2, looked up from the germline V gene, are SGHRS and YFSETQ. The germline V and J ends show losses of 3 bases and 1 base respectively, and no gene match explains 12 bases of the junction. The immunoSEQ assay, a bias-controlled multiplex PCR using V- and J-specific primers, was used to amplify TCR beta CDR3 regions from genomic DNA. A proprietary barcode and Illumina adapter sequences were added to the CDR3 amplicons in a second PCR step. CDR3 libraries were sequenced on an Illumina MiSeq instrument. The authors' analysis ran thus. immunoSEQ Analyzer 3.0 was used for export and quality control, with R Bioconductor and Immunarch used for downstream analyses. Only productive rearrangements in the normalized downsampled data set went into calculating the repertoire metrics. In the normalized cohort, clonotypes with more than 5 templates were defined as pathologically expanded. The Inverse Simpson Index served as the measure of repertoire diversity. The non-normalized data set was used for CMV-specificity analyses so that all clonotypes could be captured. TCRdb obtained this table from immuneACCESS and retained in-frame rearrangements with V and J assigned. These tables miss some clones; where compared with another copy, unresolved V genes account for less than half of the shortfall, and the remainder is unexplained. The DNA was the basis for D and trimming; V, J and clone size are from that table. In this sample the table shows about 10,000 clones, more than 85% of which occur a single time. Roughly an eighth of the sample comes from the top ten.

This receptor chain uses TRBV5-1 and TRBJ2-6; TRBD1 matches 8 bases in the middle. This sequence originates from a woman in her thirties or forties with acute myeloid leukemia. Some clones in this sample may be carry-over from other donors' samples. The source was peripheral blood mononuclear cells, collected before stem cell transplant. The CDR3 here reads CASSWSAVGQESGANVLTF. The nucleotide sequence is given as TGCGCCAGCAGCTGGTCCGCAGTGGGACAGGAGTCTGGGGCCAACGTCCTGACTTTC.